This record concerns one T cell receptor (beta chain) sequence. Its antigen is not known. Repertoires were generated with immunoSEQ multiplex PCR, while TCRdb's copy carries only in-frame clones and drops some. The table includes 440,000 or so clones, about 89% detected once. The sample is drawn from a study of Ad26.COV2.S vaccination and SARS-CoV-2 variants. Overall study: Donor was one of the participants in the Ad26.COV2.S arm of the COV1001 trial.

Study-level findings and limits: In TCR breadth and depth analyses, total T cell responses may have been underestimated. Comparable non-spike TCR breadth was observed in vaccine and placebo recipients.

As for treatment: some 20 received Ad26.COV2.S at low or high dose, single or two shots; roughly five received placebo; per-sample allocation not given. Following the first vaccine or placebo injection, samples were taken on day 63. Ad26.COV2.S expressed prefusion-stabilized spike from the original Wuhan strain. The CDR3 consists of 12 residues. V trimming: 5 bases; J trimming: 8 bases; junction bases outside the gene matches: 6. Germline-derived CDR1 and CDR2 are GTSNPN and SVGIG (reference sequence). The material sequenced was peripheral blood, taken in a trial of Ad26.COV2.S vaccine versus placebo. The TCR was taken from a person between 18 and 60 years old who received the Ad26.COV2.S COVID-19 vaccine or a placebo. The V and J genes are TRBV30 and TRBJ2-1; 7 nucleotides match TRBD2. The CDR3: CAWGGDWHEQFF. The CDR3, as DNA: TGTGCCTGGGGGGGGGATTGGCATGAGCAGTTCTTC.